This T cell receptor beta chain emerged from a study of T cell changes during pregnancy in multiple sclerosis. Assay: immunoSEQ multiplex PCR; the TCRdb copy retains only in-frame clones and omits some. The sample contains some 60,000 clones, just under 90% of which appear only once. Germline V lookup: CDR1 SGHRS, CDR2 YFSETQ. The CDR3 spans 15 residues. Trimming took 5 bases from V and 3 from J, leaving 15 bases between them. The TCR originated in a human donor whose cells served as feeder cells for cultures in a pregnancy study. Sequenced: peripheral blood from another person, used as feeder cells. The chain carries TRBV5-1 and TRBJ1-5; D remains unclear. The CDR3 nucleotides read TGCGCCAGCAGTCCCGAGGGAACTTCCAATCAGCCCCAGCATTTT. Translating it yields CASSPEGTSNQPQHF.